This T cell receptor (beta chain) was obtained from a study of Ad26.COV2.S vaccination and SARS-CoV-2 variants. About the research overall: Vaccine-arm donor from the placebo-controlled COV1001 Ad26.COV2.S trial. Administration of Ad26.COV2.S was intramuscular, either once or twice 56 days apart. Study-level findings and limits: Similar non-spike TCR breadth was observed in recipients of vaccine and of placebo. Overall T cell responses may have been underestimated by the analyses of TCR breadth and depth.

Remarks on this clone: Its antigen is unknown.

Sequenced by immunoSEQ multiplex PCR; TCRdb stores in-frame clones only, minus some. This sample has approximately 500,000 clones, with around 90% found just once. Treatment meaning: 19 received Ad26.COV2.S at low or high dose, single or two shots; 5 received placebo; per-sample allocation not given. The samples were gathered on day 63 after the first injection of vaccine or placebo. The sequences come from peripheral blood, collected in a trial of Ad26.COV2.S vaccine versus placebo. The sequence derives from a person aged 18 to 65 who received the Ad26.COV2.S COVID-19 vaccine or a placebo.

The CDR3 nucleotides are TGTGCCTGGGCCCGGGACACCGGAAACACCATATATTTT. Translation gives CAWARDTGNTIYF. The rearrangement links TRBV30 to TRBJ1-3; D may be TRBD1 (6 bases). The CDR3 sequence is 13 residues long. Germline V lookup: CDR1 GTSNPN, CDR2 SVGIG (reference sequence). Trimming cost V 5 bases and J 4 bases, with 12 bases left between them. The full variable domain, its missing parts supplied by reference TRBV30 and TRBJ1-3, is SQTIHQWPATLVQPVGSPLSLECTVEGTSNPNLYWYRQAAGRGLQLLFYSVGIGQISSEVPQNLSASRPQDRQFILSSKKLLLSDSGFYLCAWARDTGNTIYFGEGSWLTVV.